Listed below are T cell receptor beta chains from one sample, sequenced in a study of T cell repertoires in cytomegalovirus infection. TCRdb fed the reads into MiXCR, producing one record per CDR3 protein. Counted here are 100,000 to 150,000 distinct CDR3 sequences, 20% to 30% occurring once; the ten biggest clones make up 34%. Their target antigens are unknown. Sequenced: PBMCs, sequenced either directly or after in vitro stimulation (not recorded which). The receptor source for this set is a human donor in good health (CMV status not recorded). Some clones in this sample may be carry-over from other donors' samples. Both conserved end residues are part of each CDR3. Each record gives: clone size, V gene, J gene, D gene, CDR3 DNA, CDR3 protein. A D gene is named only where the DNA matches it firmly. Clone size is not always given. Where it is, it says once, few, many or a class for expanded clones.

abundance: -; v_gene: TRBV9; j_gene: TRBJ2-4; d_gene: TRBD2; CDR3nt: TGTGCCAGCAGCGTAGGAGAAGCGGGAGTAACCAAAAACATTCAGTACTTC; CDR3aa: CASSVGEAGVTKNIQYF
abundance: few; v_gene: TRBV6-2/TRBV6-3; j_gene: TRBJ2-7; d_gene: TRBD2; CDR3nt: TGTGCCAGCAGTGCCCGGACTAGCGGGGCGAACGAGCAGTACTTC; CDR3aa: CASSARTSGANEQYF
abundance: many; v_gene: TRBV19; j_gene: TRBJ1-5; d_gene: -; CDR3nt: TGTGCCAGTAGTATTGTGGATCAGCCCCAGCATTTT; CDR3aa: CASSIVDQPQHF
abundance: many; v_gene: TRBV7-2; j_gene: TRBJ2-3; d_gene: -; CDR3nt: TGTGCCAGCAGCTTACCCCCGACGGACGGGCAGTATTTT; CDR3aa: CASSLPPTDGQYF
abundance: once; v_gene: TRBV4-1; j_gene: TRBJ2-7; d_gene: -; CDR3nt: TGCGCCAGCAGCCAAGAAATGAGCTTGCTCTACGAGCAGTACTTC; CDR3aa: CASSQEMSLLYEQYF
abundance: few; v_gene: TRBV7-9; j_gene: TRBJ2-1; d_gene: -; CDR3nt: TGTGCCAGCATACTGAGTGCCTCCTCCTACAATGAGCAGTTCTTC; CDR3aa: CASILSASSYNEQFF
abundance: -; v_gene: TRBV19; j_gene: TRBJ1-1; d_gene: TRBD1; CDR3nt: TGTGCCAGTAGTATTTGGGACAGGGCTGAAGCTTTCTTT; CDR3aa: CASSIWDRAEAFF
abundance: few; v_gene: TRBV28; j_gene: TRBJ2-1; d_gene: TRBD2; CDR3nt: TGTGCCAGCAGGGCCGGGACTAGCGGATACAATGAGCAGTTCTTC; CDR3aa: CASRAGTSGYNEQFF
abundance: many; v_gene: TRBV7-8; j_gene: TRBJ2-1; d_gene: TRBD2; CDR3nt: TGTGCCAGCAGCAAAAGGACTAGCGGGAGTAGTAATGAGCAGTTCTTC; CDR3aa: CASSKRTSGSSNEQFF
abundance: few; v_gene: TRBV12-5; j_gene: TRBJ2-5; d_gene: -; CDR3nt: TGTGCTAGTGGTTTACCCTTGGGGAACGCTGAGACCCAGTACTTC; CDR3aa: CASGLPLGNAETQYF
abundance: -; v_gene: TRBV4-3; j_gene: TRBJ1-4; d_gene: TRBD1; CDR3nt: TGCGCCAGCAGCCAAGAAAAAGCGGACAGGGTTGGTGAAAAACTGTTTTTT; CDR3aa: CASSQEKADRVGEKLFF
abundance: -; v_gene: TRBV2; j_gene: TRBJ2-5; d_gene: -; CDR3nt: TGTGCCAGCAAGGGGGACACCCATAGGGGAGTCCAGTACTTC; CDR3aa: CASKGDTHRGVQYF
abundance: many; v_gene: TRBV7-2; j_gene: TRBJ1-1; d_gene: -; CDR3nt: TGTGCCAGCAGCCGACAGGTGGGAGGGAACACTGAAGCTTTCTTT; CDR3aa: CASSRQVGGNTEAFF
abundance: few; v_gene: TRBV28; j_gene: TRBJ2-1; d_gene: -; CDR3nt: TGTGCCAGCAGCTCCGGGACAAGCGGGTTCTTC; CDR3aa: CASSSGTSGFF
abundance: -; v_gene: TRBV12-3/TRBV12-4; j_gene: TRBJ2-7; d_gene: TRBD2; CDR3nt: TGTGCCAGCAGTTTAGCGCTTCGAACACTAGCGGGGCCCCAGGGGGCCTACGAGCAGTACTTC; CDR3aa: CASSLALRTLAGPQGAYEQYF
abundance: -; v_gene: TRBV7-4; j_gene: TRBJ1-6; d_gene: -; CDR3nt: TGTGCCAGCAGCAGGGACCTTTTGGATTCACCCCTCCACTTT; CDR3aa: CASSRDLLDSPLHF
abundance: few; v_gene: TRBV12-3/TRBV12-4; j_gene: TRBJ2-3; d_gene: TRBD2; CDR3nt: TGTGCCAGCAGTCCTTCCGGGACTAGCGGGCCCCGGGGCACAGATACGCAGTATTTT; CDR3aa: CASSPSGTSGPRGTDTQYF
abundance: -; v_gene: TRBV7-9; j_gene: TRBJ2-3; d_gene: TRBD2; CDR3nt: TGTGCCAGCAGCTCGCTAGCGGACCTCACAGATACGCAGTATTTT; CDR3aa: CASSSLADLTDTQYF
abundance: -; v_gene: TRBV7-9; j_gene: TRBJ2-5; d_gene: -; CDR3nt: TGTGCCAGCAGCTTAGCGCGAAGCGGGCAAGAGACCCAGTACTTC; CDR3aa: CASSLARSGQETQYF
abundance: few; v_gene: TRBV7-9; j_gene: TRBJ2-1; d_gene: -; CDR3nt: TGTGCCAGCAGCTGGACACAGGGATACGGGAATGAGCAGTTCTTC; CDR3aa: CASSWTQGYGNEQFF
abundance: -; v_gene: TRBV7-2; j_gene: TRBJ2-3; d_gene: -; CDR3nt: TGTGCCAGCAGCTACCAGTCCGGGGATACGCAGTATTTT; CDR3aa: CASSYQSGDTQYF
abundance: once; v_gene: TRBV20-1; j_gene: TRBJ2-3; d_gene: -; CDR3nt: TGCAGTGCTAGAGGCGGCGGAGATACGCAGTATTTT; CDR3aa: CSARGGGDTQYF
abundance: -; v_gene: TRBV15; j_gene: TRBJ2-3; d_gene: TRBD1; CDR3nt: TGTGCCACCAGCAGAAAGAGACAGGGAACTACGCAGTATTTT; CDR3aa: CATSRKRQGTTQYF
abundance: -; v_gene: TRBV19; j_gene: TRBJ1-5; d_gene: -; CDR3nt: TGTGCCAGTAGTATAGTTGGACAGAGCAATCAGCCCCAGCATTTT; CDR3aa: CASSIVGQSNQPQHF
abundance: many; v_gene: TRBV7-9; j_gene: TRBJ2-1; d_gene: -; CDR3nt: TGTGCCAGCAGCTTAACCCCTAGATACAATGAGCAGTTCTTC; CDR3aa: CASSLTPRYNEQFF
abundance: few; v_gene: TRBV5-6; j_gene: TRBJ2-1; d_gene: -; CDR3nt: TGTGCCAGCAGCTTGTGGTTCGTTCTACCAAACGATGAGCAGTTCTTC; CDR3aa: CASSLWFVLPNDEQFF
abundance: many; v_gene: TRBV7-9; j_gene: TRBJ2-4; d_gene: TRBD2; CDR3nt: TGTGCCAGCAGCTTAGCCGGGAGGGGGGACATTCAGTACTTC; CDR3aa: CASSLAGRGDIQYF